These T cell receptor beta chains were read from a single sample in a study of siplizumab effects on memory and regulatory T cells. Profiled with immunoSEQ multiplex PCR; TCRdb holds only in-frame clones, not every one. The sample lists approximately 100,000 clones; roughly 92% were seen once. The sequenced material came from Tregs sorted from blood. The origin of the receptors is a human donor in good health. Both conserved end residues are part of each CDR3. The D gene is left open where the match is weak. A row's size may be missing; if present it is once, few, many or a size class.

NA	TRBD2	TRBV19	TRBJ2-7	CASSQVAGGSEQYF	TGTGCCAGTAGCCAGGTAGCGGGAGGGAGCGAGCAGTACTTC
NA	TRBD1	TRBV5-1	TRBJ2-1	CASSVTGGGPYNEQFF	TGCGCCAGCAGCGTGACAGGGGGTGGGCCCTACAATGAGCAGTTCTTC
NA	NA	TRBV28	TRBJ2-7	CASRSPQGLSWYF	TGTGCCAGCAGATCCCCCCAGGGCCTCTCGTGGTACTTC
NA	NA	TRBV10-2	TRBJ1-1	CASSESRDTEAFF	TGCGCCAGCAGTGAGTCAAGGGACACTGAAGCTTTCTTT
NA	NA	TRBV19	TRBJ2-7	CASSTRGASGYEQYF	TGTGCCAGTAGTACCAGGGGGGCGAGCGGCTACGAGCAGTACTTC
NA	NA	TRBV6-1	TRBJ1-4	CASSEGAWERRDEELFF	TGTGCCAGCAGTGAAGGGGCCTGGGAACGGAGAGATGAGGAACTGTTTTTT
NA	TRBD2	TRBV19	TRBJ2-2	CASITGSGRVSNTGELFF	TGTGCCAGTATAACAGGAAGCGGGAGGGTCTCAAACACCGGGGAGCTGTTTTTT
NA	NA	TRBV5-1	TRBJ2-5	CASSLDETQYF	TGCGCCAGCAGCTTGGACGAGACCCAGTACTTC
NA	NA	TRBV23-1	TRBJ2-5	CATQEKTQYF	TGCGCCACCCAGGAGAAGACCCAGTACTTC
NA	NA	TRBV6-6	TRBJ1-2	CASSYADIYGYTF	TGTGCCAGCAGTTACGCGGACATTTATGGCTACACCTTC
NA	NA	TRBV2	TRBJ2-7	CASRWDQPLSYEQYF	TGTGCCAGCAGGTGGGACCAGCCCCTCTCTTACGAGCAGTACTTC
once	NA	TRBV30	TRBJ2-2	CAWSWENTGELFF	TGTGCCTGGAGTTGGGAGAACACCGGGGAGCTGTTTTTT
NA	NA	TRBV27	TRBJ2-2	CASSLWRAQAGELFF	TGTGCCAGCAGTTTATGGAGGGCCCAGGCCGGGGAGCTGTTTTTT
NA	TRBD1	TRBV5-1	TRBJ2-1	CASSFLGIHPGQGIHEQFF	TGCGCCAGCAGTTTTTTAGGGATCCACCCGGGACAGGGGATTCATGAGCAGTTCTTC
NA	NA	TRBV2	TRBJ2-7	CASSLLAIYEQYF	TGTGCCAGCAGTCTACTAGCAATCTACGAGCAGTACTTC
NA	NA	TRBV19	TRBJ1-3	CASSPVSGYSGNTIYF	TGTGCCAGTAGTCCCGTGTCAGGTTACTCTGGAAACACCATATATTTT
NA	NA	TRBV20-1	TRBJ1-2	CSASPGTGYTF	TGCAGTGCTAGTCCGGGGACTGGCTACACCTTC
NA	TRBD2	TRBV9	TRBJ2-1	CASSGLAGGPRGEQFF	TGTGCCAGCAGCGGGTTAGCGGGAGGGCCGAGGGGTGAGCAGTTCTTC
NA	NA	TRBV18	TRBJ1-1	CASSRVNTEAFF	TGTGCCAGCTCACGTGTGAACACTGAAGCTTTCTTT
NA	NA	TRBV28	TRBJ1-3	CASNRQHSGNTIYF	TGTGCCAGCAATCGACAGCACTCTGGAAACACCATATATTTT
once	NA	TRBV6-1	TRBJ2-4	CASRGTGSAKNIQYF	TGTGCCAGCAGAGGAACAGGGTCTGCCAAAAACATTCAGTACTTC
NA	NA	TRBV11-2	TRBJ2-3	CASSLGGGTDTQYF	TGTGCCAGCAGCTTAGGAGGGGGCACAGATACGCAGTATTTT
NA	TRBD1	TRBV2	TRBJ2-2	CASMDRAWTGELFF	TGTGCCAGCATGGACAGGGCTTGGACCGGGGAGCTGTTTTTT
NA	NA	TRBV28	TRBJ1-2	CGTDDSNYGYTF	TGTGGAACGGATGACAGTAACTATGGCTACACCTTC
NA	TRBD1	TRBV15	TRBJ2-3	CATSRAGGATDTQYF	TGTGCCACCAGCAGAGCAGGGGGCGCAACAGATACGCAGTATTTT
NA	NA	TRBV7-9	TRBJ2-1	CASSGDGVYNEQFF	TGTGCCAGCAGTGGCGATGGGGTTTACAATGAGCAGTTCTTC
NA	NA	TRBV2	TRBJ2-7	CASRRREGAYEQYF	TGTGCCAGCAGGAGAAGGGAAGGGGCCTACGAGCAGTACTTC
NA	TRBD1	TRBV11-1	TRBJ1-2	CASSFSGTGSGYTF	TGTGCCAGCAGCTTCTCCGGGACAGGGAGCGGCTACACCTTC
NA	NA	TRBV4-1	TRBJ2-7	CASSYHSGGVYEQYF	TGCGCCAGCAGCTACCACAGCGGTGGGGTTTACGAGCAGTACTTC
once	TRBD1	TRBV27	TRBJ1-2	CASSSRGTGWGYGYTF	TGTGCCAGCAGTTCCCGCGGGACAGGTTGGGGCTATGGCTACACCTTC
once	NA	TRBV20-1	TRBJ2-5	CSASTGTQYF	TGCAGTGCTAGTACCGGGACCCAGTACTTC
NA	NA	TRBV28	TRBJ2-6	CASSFRGAGANVLTF	TGTGCCAGCAGTTTTCGGGGCGCTGGGGCCAACGTCCTGACTTTC
NA	NA	TRBV6-5	TRBJ1-5	CASSYSIGQPQHF	TGTGCCAGCAGTTACTCGATCGGTCAGCCCCAGCATTTT
NA	NA	TRBV27	TRBJ2-7	CASSLRRGEQYF	TGTGCCAGCAGTTTAAGGAGGGGTGAGCAGTACTTC
NA	NA	TRBV27	TRBJ2-1	CASRGSTLFNEQFF	TGTGCCAGCAGGGGGTCTACGTTGTTCAATGAGCAGTTCTTC
NA	TRBD2	TRBV5-1	TRBJ2-1	CASSHSGETYNEQFF	TGCGCCAGCAGTCACAGCGGGGAAACCTACAATGAGCAGTTCTTC
NA	TRBD1	TRBV9	TRBJ2-1	CASSAWTGFGVNEQFF	TGTGCCAGCAGCGCCTGGACAGGATTCGGGGTCAATGAGCAGTTCTTC
once	TRBD2	TRBV11-2	TRBJ2-1	CASSLIAGAGNEQFF	TGTGCCAGCAGCTTAATAGCGGGAGCGGGCAATGAGCAGTTCTTC
NA	NA	TRBV11-2	TRBJ2-2	CASSLLFRKDTGELFF	TGTGCCAGCAGCTTACTTTTCCGGAAGGACACCGGGGAGCTGTTTTTT
NA	NA	TRBV5-1	TRBJ2-5	CASSSLTETQYF	TGCGCCAGCAGCAGCCTCACCGAGACCCAGTACTTC
once	NA	TRBV7-8	TRBJ2-7	CASSLSRAPTRDMSSYEQYF	TGTGCCAGCAGCTTATCCCGGGCGCCTACACGAGATATGAGCTCCTACGAGCAGTACTTC
NA	NA	TRBV30	TRBJ2-1	CAWRTRTSYNEQFF	TGTGCCTGGAGAACTAGGACCTCCTACAATGAGCAGTTCTTC
once	TRBD1	TRBV30	TRBJ1-2	CAWSVGTGDYGYTF	TGTGCCTGGAGTGTAGGGACAGGGGACTATGGCTACACCTTC
NA	NA	TRBV5-4	TRBJ2-1	CASSLLRETNEQFF	TGTGCCAGCAGCTTGCTGAGGGAGACCAATGAGCAGTTCTTC
NA	TRBD1	TRBV30	TRBJ2-2	CARHDRDRPTGELFF	TGTGCCAGACACGACCGGGACAGACCAACCGGGGAGCTGTTTTTT
NA	NA	TRBV2	TRBJ1-1	CASRRGVDTEAFF	TGTGCCAGCAGGAGAGGGGTTGACACTGAAGCTTTCTTT
few	NA	TRBV11-2	TRBJ2-2	CASSLEFVFQGGELFF	TGTGCCAGCAGCTTAGAATTTGTCTTTCAGGGCGGGGAGCTGTTTTTT
NA	NA	TRBV11-2	TRBJ2-3	CASSLDRVSDTQYF	TGTGCCAGCAGCTTAGATCGGGTCTCGGATACGCAGTATTTT
NA	NA	TRBV28	TRBJ2-1	CASRASSPNEQFF	TGTGCCAGCAGGGCTAGCAGCCCCAATGAGCAGTTCTTC
NA	NA	TRBV25-1	TRBJ2-1	CASISTLRSGEQFF	TGTGCCAGCATAAGCACTCTGAGGAGCGGTGAGCAGTTCTTC
NA	NA	TRBV18	TRBJ1-3	CASSPRGNTIYF	TGTGCCAGCTCACCTCGGGGAAACACCATATATTTT
NA	NA	TRBV9	TRBJ1-1	CASSGIRAGITEAFF	TGTGCCAGCAGCGGAATACGCGCAGGGATCACTGAAGCTTTCTTT
NA	TRBD1	TRBV28	TRBJ2-7	CASSNIWTGRSYEQYF	TGTGCCAGCAGCAATATATGGACAGGGAGGTCCTACGAGCAGTACTTC
NA	TRBD2	TRBV5-1	TRBJ2-3	CASSLVLAGDTQYF	TGCGCCAGCAGCTTGGTGCTAGCGGGAGATACGCAGTATTTT
NA	NA	TRBV12-5	TRBJ1-2	CASGLGRRGWYGYTF	TGTGCTAGTGGTTTGGGTCGCAGGGGATGGTATGGCTACACCTTC
NA	NA	TRBV5-5	TRBJ2-7	CASRRPGQTYEQYF	TGTGCCAGCAGGAGACCGGGACAAACCTACGAGCAGTACTTC
NA	NA	TRBV10-3	TRBJ2-4	CAISELVSKNIQYF	TGTGCCATCAGCGAACTAGTATCCAAAAACATTCAGTACTTC
NA	TRBD2	TRBV5-1	TRBJ2-2	CASSLLAAGGGTGELFF	TGCGCCAGCAGCTTGCTCGCAGCGGGCGGGGGGACCGGGGAGCTGTTTTTT